The next 13 T cell receptor beta chains were all read from a single sample in a study of cytomegalovirus exposure and HLA in healthy donors. 60 Vbeta and 13 Jbeta primers were used in PCR. Only in-frame clones appear in the TCRdb table, and some are missing; sequencing was by immunoSEQ multiplex PCR. The sample carries more than 85,000 clones, over 60% recorded once. Sequenced: PBMCs. The receptor source for this set is a female donor in good health and CMV-seronegative.

The chain couples TRBV6-1 to TRBJ1-1; 8 nucleotides agree with TRBD1. Germline CDR1 is MNHNS and CDR2 is SASEGT. The V segment lost 6 bases and the J segment 4 bases; nucleotides outside the gene matches: 10. The CDR3 contains 15 residues. DNA of the CDR3: TGTGCCAGCAGGGAAATCAGGGGGCGAGTCACTGAAGCTTTCTTT. It translates to CASREIRGRVTEAFF.

The chain recombines TRBV7-9 with TRBJ2-4, with 9 bases aligning to TRBD2. The CDR3 runs 17 residues. Germline lookup yields CDR1 SEHNR and CDR2 FQNEAQ (reference sequence). The trim removed 8 bases at V and 2 bases at J, leaving 13 bases unmatched. CDR3 in DNA: TGTGCCAGCGAGGGGACCATAGCGGGGGTAACCAAAAACATTCAGTACTTC. Translating gives CASEGTIAGVTKNIQYF.

The chain joins TRBV6-1 to TRBJ2-7; a possible D gene is TRBD2 (6 bases). CDR1 and CDR2 (germline): MNHNS, SASEGT. This CDR3 spans 14 amino acids. Trimming shortened V by 4 bases and J by 3 bases, and 13 bases separated the two germline ends. CDR3 residues: CASSAAGKFYEQYF. CDR3 bases: TGTGCCAGCAGTGCGGCGGGGAAATTCTACGAGCAGTACTTC.

V is TRBV6-5 and J is TRBJ2-3; maybe TRBD2 (5 bases). The CDR3 length is 13 residues. The germline V and J ends were trimmed by 6 bases and 4 bases, with 11 bases remaining between them. Germline V gene sequence: CDR1 MNHEY, CDR2 SVGAGI. The CDR3 coding sequence is TGTGCCAGCAGCCCGATACTAGCAGATACGCAGTATTTT. Amino acids: CASSPILADTQYF.

J is TRBJ2-5 and V is TRBV7-9, with TRBD2 matching 8 bases. Germline V CDR1 and CDR2: SEHNR, FQNEAQ (reference sequence). The V segment lost 1 base and the J segment 2 bases; nucleotides outside the gene matches: 3. The CDR3 has 15 amino acids. The DNA of the CDR3 is TGTGCCAGCAGCTTAGAACTAGCGGTTCAAGAGACCCAGTACTTC. Amino acid sequence: CASSLELAVQETQYF.

The CDR3 spells CASRTSRGTNTEAFF. The DNA of the CDR3 is TGTGCCAGCAGGACGTCCAGGGGAACGAACACTGAAGCTTTCTTT. This chain uses TRBV2 with TRBJ1-1, with D possibly matching TRBD1 (6 bases). There are 15 residues in the CDR3. V was trimmed by 6 bases and J by 1 base, leaving 15 bases between them. Looked up from germline, CDR1 is SNHLY and CDR2 is FYNNEI.

The genes are TRBV5-1 and TRBJ2-7; perhaps TRBD2 as D (6 bases). Looked up from germline, CDR1 is SGHRS and CDR2 is YFSETQ. The CDR3 spans 14 residues. The V and J ends lost 7 bases and 3 bases respectively, with 17 bases between them. The CDR3 loop is CASGVSGTDYEQYF. CDR3 coding DNA: TGCGCCAGCGGAGTTAGCGGAACTGACTACGAGCAGTACTTC.

Comments on this clone: A junction end diverges from the germline sequence, so it may reflect a read error. The chain carries TRBV7-9 and TRBJ1-2; 8 bases agree with TRBD1. Germline values: CDR1 SEHNR, CDR2 FQNEAQ (reference sequence). The CDR3 sequence is 16 residues long. The CDR3: CSSSSLSTGVLYGYTF. CDR3 DNA: TGTTCCAGCAGCTCTCTATCGACAGGGGTCCTTTATGGCTACACCTTC.

V gene TRBV19 combines with J gene TRBJ1-2; maybe TRBD1 (6 bases). This CDR3 comprises 12 residues. Per germline, CDR1 LNHDA and CDR2 SQIVND (reference sequence). Trimming took off 7 bases at V and 8 bases at J, with 14 bases between the two ends. Here the CDR3 DNA reads TGTGCCAGTACCCTCAACAGGGAAGGCTACACCTTC. Its protein is CASTLNREGYTF. Full variable domain (remainder filled in from reference TRBV19 and TRBJ1-2): DGGITQSPKYLFRKEGQNVTLSCEQNLNHDAMYWYRQDPGQGLRLIYYSQIVNDFQKGDIAEGYSVSREKKESFPLTVTSAQKNPTAFYLCASTLNREGYTFGSGTRLTVV.

The CDR3 is CASSFQQGGYNEQFF. The DNA of the CDR3 is TGCGCCAGCAGCTTCCAGCAGGGGGGCTACAATGAGCAGTTCTTC. V is TRBV5-1 and J is TRBJ2-1, with TRBD1 as a possible D gene (7 bases). This CDR3 spans 15 amino acids. Trimming stripped 2 bases from V and 3 bases from J, with 12 bases between. CDR1 is SGHRS and CDR2 is YFSETQ in the germline V gene.

The chain joins TRBV30 to TRBJ1-6; TRBD1 might be the D (6 bases). Looked up from germline, CDR1 is GTSNPN and CDR2 is SVGIG (reference sequence). V lost 2 bases and J lost 7, with 15 bases in between. There are 15 residues in the CDR3. The DNA of the CDR3 is TGTGCCTGGAGTCTGGGGGGGGGCAGAAATTCACCCCTCCACTTT. It translates to CAWSLGGGRNSPLHF.

The chain has TRBV4-2 and TRBJ2-1; D is unresolved. Trimming cost V 4 bases and J 9 bases, with 13 bases left between them. The CDR3 extends over 13 amino acids. Per germline, CDR1 LGHNA and CDR2 YNFKEQ. CDR3 loop: CASSLSKLPEQFF. The CDR3 DNA is TGTGCCAGCAGCCTAAGTAAGCTACCTGAGCAGTTCTTC.

This chain links TRBV5-1 with TRBJ1-1; a weak D match, TRBD1 (6 bases). Trimming took 5 bases from V and 2 from J, leaving 13 bases between them. This CDR3 comprises 14 residues. From germline, CDR1 is SGHRS and CDR2 YFSETQ. CDR3 sequence: CASSSRTANTEAFF. CDR3 nucleotide sequence: TGCGCCAGCAGTTCTAGGACAGCTAACACTGAAGCTTTCTTT.